A single sample is the source of the 27 T cell receptor beta chains below, sequenced in a study of blood T cell repertoires in COVID-19. Assay used: immunoSEQ multiplex PCR; TCRdb lists only in-frame clones, some missing. The sample holds 250,000 or so clones, about 90% seen once. The sample was peripheral blood. The receptors originated from a woman aged 35 to 49 who had recovered from COVID-19.

This clone showed up just once. This sequence joins TRBV4-2 and TRBJ2-3; 14 nucleotides align to TRBD2. Germline V gene sequence: CDR1 LGHNA, CDR2 YNFKEQ. V trimming: 4 bases; J trimming: 0 bases; junction bases outside the gene matches: 9. This CDR3 contains 19 residues. CDR3 in amino acids: CASSLKRTSGGPSTDTQYF. The CDR3 nucleotides read TGTGCCAGCAGCCTGAAGCGGACTAGCGGGGGGCCTAGCACAGATACGCAGTATTTT.

This clone was detected only once. CDR3 in amino acids: CASSSWNREGSGNTIYF. The CDR3 coding sequence is TGTGCCAGCAGCTCCTGGAATCGGGAGGGCTCTGGAAACACCATATATTTT. V is TRBV7-3 and J is TRBJ1-3, with no clear D. The CDR3 is 17 amino acids. Germline loops: CDR1 SGHTA, CDR2 FQGTGA. V lost 4 bases to trimming and J lost 0 bases, with 16 bases between them.

The rearrangement joins TRBV6-6 to TRBJ1-3; 8 positions agree with TRBD1. Germline loops: CDR1 MNHNY, CDR2 SVGAGI (reference sequence). The trim removed 4 bases at V and 2 bases at J, leaving 1 base unmatched. This CDR3 spans 14 amino acids. CDR3 nucleotides: TGTGCCAGCAGTTCGGACAGGGCTGGAAACACCATATATTTT. Encoded protein: CASSSDRAGNTIYF.

The chain is built from TRBV2 and TRBJ1-1; 7 bases are shared with TRBD1. V lost 4 bases to trimming and J lost 5 bases; unmatched junction nucleotides: 7. The V gene's germline CDR1 is SNHLY and CDR2 FYNNEI. CDR3 size: 14 residues. CDR3 coding DNA: TGTGCCAGCAGTGTAAACAGGGGAGGAACTGAAGCTTTCTTT. Amino acid sequence: CASSVNRGGTEAFF. The full variable domain, rest sourced from reference TRBV2 and TRBJ1-1, is EPEVTQTPSHQVTQMGQEVILRCVPISNHLYFYWYRQILGQKVEFLVSFYNNEISEKSEIFDDQFSVERPDGSNFTLKIRSTKLEDSAMYFCASSVNRGGTEAFFGQGTRLTVV.

The gene calls are TRBV27 and TRBJ2-7; TRBD2 is a possible D gene (5 bases). V dropped 5 bases and J dropped 3 bases, with 5 bases sitting between them. This CDR3 has 11 amino acids. The germline V gene encodes CDR1 MNHEY and CDR2 SMNVEV (reference sequence). DNA of the CDR3: TGTGCCAGCAGTGAGGGCTACGAGCAGTACTTC. Amino acid sequence: CASSEGYEQYF.

The chain carries TRBV2 and TRBJ1-4; D is uncertain. The CDR3 loop spans 11 amino acids. Germline CDR1 SNHLY, CDR2 FYNNEI. V shed 5 bases and J shed 8 bases, with 6 bases lying between them. CDR3 in amino acids: CASSPREKLFF. The CDR3 DNA follows: TGTGCCAGCAGTCCACGGGAAAAACTGTTTTTT.

This clone was observed once. The chain couples TRBV20-1 to TRBJ2-1; D uncertain. CDR3 length: 11 residues. V lost 5 bases and J lost 3, with 5 bases in between. Germline-derived CDR1 and CDR2 are DFQATT and SNEGSKA (reference sequence). CDR3 nucleotide sequence: TGCAGTGCTTCCCGCTACAATGAGCAGTTCTTC. Its translation is CSASRYNEQFF.

J is TRBJ1-6 and V is TRBV5-1; D is uncertain. Germline-derived CDR1 and CDR2 are SGHRS and YFSETQ. Trimming stripped 0 bases from V and 0 bases from J, with 13 bases between. CDR3 length equals 18 residues. The CDR3 is CASSLVPSTRSYNSPLHF. The CDR3 bases are TGCGCCAGCAGCTTGGTTCCTAGCACGCGCTCCTATAATTCACCCCTCCACTTT.

The chain uses TRBV5-4 and TRBJ2-5; possibly TRBD2 for D (6 bases). The CDR3 sequence is 15 residues long. Germline CDR1 and CDR2: SGHNT and YYREEE (reference sequence). V was trimmed by 2 bases and J by 2 bases, leaving 13 bases between them. Here the CDR3 DNA reads TGTGCCAGCAGCTTAAAGTCCGGGGGACAAGAGACCCAGTACTTC. Its protein is CASSLKSGGQETQYF.

This sequence joins TRBV10-1 and TRBJ2-3; 7 positions agree with TRBD1. This CDR3 comprises 15 residues. Germline CDR1 WNHNN, CDR2 SYGVQD (reference sequence). J lost 2 bases, V lost 2 bases, and 4 bases had no gene match. The CDR3 here is CASSEETGVTDTQYF. CDR3 bases: TGCGCCAGCAGTGAGGAAACAGGGGTCACAGATACGCAGTATTTT.

The chain joins TRBV9 to TRBJ2-3; a possible D gene is TRBD1 (6 bases). In germline, CDR1 is SGDLS, CDR2 YYNGEE. Trimming cost V 4 bases and J 4 bases, with 19 bases left between them. This CDR3 is built from 16 residues. DNA of the CDR3: TGTGCCAGCAGCACAATCTCGTACAGGGTCCCAGATACGCAGTATTTT. This codes for CASSTISYRVPDTQYF.

The CDR3, as DNA: TGTGCTAGTGGTTTGGGGCTAGCGAGAGAGACCCAGTACTTC. Translating it yields CASGLGLARETQYF. V usage is TRBV12-5 and J usage is TRBJ2-5; TRBD2 is a possible D gene (6 bases). The V end lost 1 base, the J end lost 4 bases, and 10 bases lay between the germline ends. Germline CDR1 is LGHNT and CDR2 is FRNRAP. The CDR3 extends over 14 amino acids.

The genes are TRBV15 and TRBJ1-5; TRBD1 might be the D (5 bases). Germline V gene data show CDR1 as LNHNV and CDR2 as YYDKDF (reference sequence). This CDR3 has 18 residues. V was shortened by 2 bases and J by 2 bases, with 19 bases between the two germline ends. The CDR3 loop reads CATSRSPDWGGGNQPQHF. The DNA of the CDR3 is TGTGCCACCAGCAGATCCCCGGACTGGGGGGGAGGCAATCAGCCCCAGCATTTT.

V gene TRBV9 combines with J gene TRBJ1-4; 7 bases are shared with TRBD1. Germline assignment: CDR1 SGDLS and CDR2 YYNGEE. There are 14 residues in the CDR3. The ends lost 0 bases at V and 6 bases at J; junction bases unmatched: 2. CDR3 nucleotide sequence: TGTGCCAGCAGCGTAGCAGGACAGGATGAAAAACTGTTTTTT. Amino acids: CASSVAGQDEKLFF. The full variable domain, completed using reference TRBV9 and TRBJ1-4, is DSGVTQTPKHLITATGQRVTLRCSPRSGDLSVYWYQQSLDQGLQFLIQYYNGEERAKGNILERFSAQQFPDLHSELNLSSLELGDSALYFCASSVAGQDEKLFFGSGTQLSVL.

This clone was recorded once. The chain links TRBV19 to TRBJ2-5, with D tentatively TRBD2 (6 bases). The CDR3 has 14 amino acids. Germline CDR1 is LNHDA and CDR2 is SQIVND (reference sequence). The V end was cut by 5 bases, the J end by 3 bases, with 13 bases between. The CDR3 is CASSAGTAKETQYF. DNA of the CDR3: TGTGCCAGTAGTGCCGGGACTGCTAAAGAGACCCAGTACTTC.

The chain employs TRBV13 and TRBJ2-7; 12 bases align to TRBD2. Trimming took 5 bases from V and 3 from J; bases not matched to a gene: 8. CDR3 length: 16 residues. Looked up from germline, CDR1 is PRHDT and CDR2 is FYEKMQ (reference sequence). This chain's CDR3 is CASSGLLAGGYYEQYF. CDR3 nucleotide sequence: TGTGCCAGCAGCGGGTTACTAGCGGGGGGCTACTACGAGCAGTACTTC. Using reference TRBV13 and TRBJ2-7 for the parts outside the CDR3, the full variable domain is AAGVIQSPRHLIKEKRETATLKCYPIPRHDTVYWYQQGPGQDPQFLISFYEKMQSDKGSIPDRFSAQQFSDYHSELNMSSLELGDSALYFCASSGLLAGGYYEQYFGPGTRLTVT.

The chain is built from TRBV3-1 (or the pseudogene TRBV3-2) and TRBJ2-3; 7 nucleotides agree with TRBD2. With 0 bases clipped from V and 2 bases from J, the junction kept 5 bases outside the gene matches. CDR1 and CDR2 (germline): LGHDT, YNNKEL (reference sequence). The CDR3 totals 16 residues. CDR3 amino acids: CASSQDLGGYTDTQYF. CDR3 DNA: TGTGCCAGCAGCCAAGATCTCGGGGGGTACACAGATACGCAGTATTTT.

The rearrangement joins TRBV5-6 to TRBJ2-7; a possible D gene is TRBD1 (5 bases). Between the trimmed V and J ends, which lost 4 bases and 4 bases, there was a span of 15 bases. Germline CDR1 reads SGHDT; CDR2 reads YYEEEE. This CDR3 contains 14 residues. The CDR3 loop reads CASSPAGPAYEQYF. CDR3 nucleotide sequence: TGTGCCAGCAGCCCAGCAGGGCCGGCTTACGAGCAGTACTTC.

This chain links TRBV6-2 or TRBV6-3 with TRBJ1-2; no definite D call. Germline loops: CDR1 MNHEY, CDR2 SVGEGT. V lost 3 bases and J 2 bases, leaving 7 bases between the germline ends. This CDR3 spans 13 amino acids. The CDR3 sequence is CASSYGRNYGYTF. As DNA, the CDR3 is TGTGCCAGCAGTTATGGGAGAAACTATGGCTACACCTTC.

The rearrangement links TRBV25-1 to TRBJ1-6; TRBD1 matches 7 bases. The CDR3 sequence is 17 residues long. The trim removed 1 base at V and 5 bases at J, leaving 8 bases unmatched. From germline, CDR1 is MGHDK and CDR2 SYGVNS. The CDR3 protein is CASSEWTTGSNNSPLHF. The CDR3 DNA sequence: TGTGCCAGCAGTGAATGGACGACAGGGTCAAATAATTCACCCCTCCACTTT.

This chain uses TRBV2 with TRBJ2-1; a possible D gene is TRBD2 (6 bases). Germline V gives CDR1 SNHLY, CDR2 FYNNEI. The CDR3 totals 13 residues. Trimming removed 0 bases from V and 9 bases from J, with 9 bases in between. This CDR3 is CASSEAEGGEQFF. The CDR3 nucleotides are TGTGCCAGCAGTGAAGCGGAGGGCGGTGAGCAGTTCTTC.

CDR3 DNA: TGTGCCAGCAGTGAAGACTTGACTCCTAACTATGGCTACACCTTC. Residues: CASSEDLTPNYGYTF. The rearrangement uses TRBV2 and TRBJ1-2, with no clear D. The V gene lost 1 base and the J gene lost 0 bases, with 9 bases spanning the gap. Germline lookup yields CDR1 SNHLY and CDR2 FYNNEI. This CDR3 has 15 residues.

V gene TRBV2 combines with J gene TRBJ2-7, with a weak D call TRBD2 (6 bases). This CDR3 comprises 14 residues. V lost 1 base to trimming and J lost 4 bases, with 11 bases between them. Germline CDR1 reads SNHLY; CDR2 reads FYNNEI. DNA of the CDR3: TGTGCCAGCAGTGAAGGGCGGGGTATTTACGAGCAGTACTTC. It encodes CASSEGRGIYEQYF.

This chain uses TRBV6-5 with TRBJ2-1, with 8 bases matching TRBD2. Germline values: CDR1 MNHEY, CDR2 SVGAGI. The CDR3 covers 16 residues. The V segment lost 0 bases and the J segment 6 bases; nucleotides outside the gene matches: 7. CDR3 DNA sequence: TGTGCCAGCAGTTACTCGAATCGGCGGGGGGCCAATGAGCAGTTCTTC. Translated: CASSYSNRRGANEQFF.

The chain uses TRBV4-2 and TRBJ1-1, with TRBD1 matching 7 bases. Germline V gene sequence: CDR1 LGHNA, CDR2 YNFKEQ. V was clipped by 6 bases and J by 4 bases; unmatched bases: 8. This CDR3 spans 14 amino acids. This CDR3 reads CASRTGYGGTEAFF. DNA of the CDR3: TGTGCCAGCAGGACAGGGTACGGAGGCACTGAAGCTTTCTTT.

V usage is TRBV5-1 and J usage is TRBJ2-2; 7 bases are shared with TRBD2. The CDR3 has 15 residues. With 6 bases clipped from V and 0 bases from J, the junction kept 5 bases outside the gene matches. Germline V gene sequence: CDR1 SGHRS, CDR2 YFSETQ. The CDR3 region is CASMWRGTNTGELFF. CDR3 bases: TGCGCCAGCATGTGGCGGGGGACGAACACCGGGGAGCTGTTTTTT.

This clone was picked up a small number of times. J is TRBJ1-2 and V is TRBV11-3; TRBD1 is a possible D gene (6 bases). Germline-derived CDR1 and CDR2 are SGHNT and YENEEA. This CDR3 region has 13 residues. V lost 5 bases and J lost 6, with 13 bases in between. The CDR3 sequence: CASSQQGGDGYTF. The CDR3 region has the DNA TGTGCCAGCAGCCAACAGGGTGGCGATGGCTACACCTTC.